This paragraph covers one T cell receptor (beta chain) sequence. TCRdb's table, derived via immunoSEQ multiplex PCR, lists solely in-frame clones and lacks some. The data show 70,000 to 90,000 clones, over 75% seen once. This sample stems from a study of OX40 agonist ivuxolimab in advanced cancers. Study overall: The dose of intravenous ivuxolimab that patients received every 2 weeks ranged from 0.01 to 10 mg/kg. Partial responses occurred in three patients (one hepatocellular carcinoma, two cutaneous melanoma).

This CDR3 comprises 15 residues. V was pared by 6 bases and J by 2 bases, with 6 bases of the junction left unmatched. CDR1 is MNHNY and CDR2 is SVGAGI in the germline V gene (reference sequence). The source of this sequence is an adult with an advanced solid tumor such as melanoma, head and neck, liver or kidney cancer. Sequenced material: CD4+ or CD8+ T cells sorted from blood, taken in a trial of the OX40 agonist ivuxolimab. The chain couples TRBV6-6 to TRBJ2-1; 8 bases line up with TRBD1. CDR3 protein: CASRKTGDPYNEQFF. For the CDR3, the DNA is TGTGCCAGCAGGAAGACAGGGGACCCCTACAATGAGCAGTTCTTC.